These 32 T cell receptor beta chains were all obtained from the same sample, sequenced in a study. Treg sorting used a CD4+CD25+CD127-/low gate. TCRdb re-derived calls from the 5' RACE reads in MiXCR, one entry per CDR3 protein. The sample includes 30,000 or so distinct CDR3 sequences, 25% to 30% of them seen just once. The sequenced material came from tumor-infiltrating Tregs sorted from the breast tumor. These receptor sequences come from a female donor with breast cancer.

This chain joins TRBV10-1 and TRBJ2-7; 7 nucleotides agree with TRBD1. This CDR3 spans 14 amino acids. V was pared by 5 bases and J by 5 bases, with 9 bases of the junction left unmatched. Per the germline V gene, CDR1 is WNHNN and CDR2 is SYGVQD (reference sequence). In DNA form, the CDR3 reads TGCGCCAGCAGTACACAGGGGCAGGAGCACGAGCAGTACTTC. This translates into CASSTQGQEHEQYF.

This chain uses TRBV11-2 with TRBJ2-7; D is uncertain. Trimming took 2 bases from V and 5 from J, leaving 4 bases between them. In germline, CDR1 is SGHAT, CDR2 FQNNGV. The CDR3 is 11 amino acids. CDR3 coding DNA: TGTGCCAGCAGCTTATTTGACGAGCAGTACTTC. Residues: CASSLFDEQYF. The variable domain in full, with the rest retrieved from reference TRBV11-2 and TRBJ2-7, is EAGVAQSPRYKIIEKRQSVAFWCNPISGHATLYWYQQILGQGPKLLIQFQNNGVVDDSQLPKDRFSAERLKGVDSTLKIQPAKLEDSAVYLCASSLFDEQYFGPGTRLTVT.

This clonotype is categorized as medium-sized. V usage is TRBV4-1 and J usage is TRBJ1-5, with D unclear. The germline CDR1 and CDR2 sequences are MGHRA and YSYEKL. V lost 0 bases and J lost 4, with 10 bases in between. CDR3 length equals 15 residues. CDR3 amino acids: CASSQEARTNQPQHF. CDR3 nucleotides: TGCGCCAGCAGCCAAGAGGCCAGGACTAATCAGCCCCAGCATTTT.

Sample share makes this clonotype medium-sized. The chain couples TRBV6-5 to TRBJ2-7; either TRBD1 or TRBD2 may supply D (5 bases each). CDR1 MNHEY and CDR2 SVGAGI come from the germline V gene. V lost 5 bases and J lost 0, with 14 bases in between. CDR3 length equals 15 residues. CDR3 sequence: CASSAIGTSSYEQYF. DNA for the CDR3: TGTGCCAGCAGTGCCATCGGGACGTCCTCCTACGAGCAGTACTTC.

The rearrangement joins TRBV20-1 to TRBJ2-5, with D perhaps matching TRBD1 (5 bases). The J call may be wrong; the DNA end is better matched by TRBJ2-1. Germline V CDR1 and CDR2: DFQATT, SNEGSKA (reference sequence). The CDR3 covers 13 residues. In DNA, the CDR3 is TGCAGTGCCAGGGTACCGCTACAAGAGACCCAGTTCTTC. Amino acid sequence: CSARVPLQETQFF.

This clonotype is labeled as medium-sized. The chain joins TRBV6-1 to TRBJ2-7; 9 nucleotides align to TRBD1. There are 12 residues in the CDR3. Germline CDR1 is MNHNS and CDR2 is SASEGT. V lost 7 bases, J lost 5 bases, and 3 bases stayed unmatched. CDR3 sequence (DNA): TGTGCCAGCACCAGGACAGGGGACGAGCAGTACTTC. Its translation is CASTRTGDEQYF.

As regards this clonotype: Relative to the germline gene, one junction end is altered; a read error may explain this. The CDR3 reads CACSPPSGRAYEQYF. DNA of the CDR3: TGTGCCTGCTCACCACCCAGCGGGAGGGCGTACGAGCAGTACTTC. V usage is TRBV18 and J usage is TRBJ2-7; 10 positions agree with TRBD2. Germline lookup yields CDR1 KGHSH and CDR2 LQKENI. This CDR3 has 15 amino acids.

This clonotype was observed at least ten times. V is TRBV6-6 and J is TRBJ2-1, with TRBD2 as a possible D gene (5 bases). V was pared by 5 bases and J by 9 bases, with 11 bases between. Germline V lookup: CDR1 MNHNY, CDR2 SVGAGI (reference sequence). The CDR3 spans 12 residues. CDR3 sequence reads: CASSELGPEQFF. In nucleotides, the CDR3 is TGTGCCAGCAGTGAACTAGGTCCTGAGCAGTTCTTC.

This clonotype has ten or more counts. The V and J genes are TRBV2 and TRBJ1-1; 9 nucleotides match TRBD1. With 6 bases clipped from V and 7 bases from J, the junction kept 9 bases outside the gene matches. Germline V gene lookup returns CDR1 SNHLY and CDR2 FYNNEI. The CDR3 has 14 amino acids. This chain's CDR3 is CASSLTGGGSEAFF. The CDR3 coding sequence is TGTGCCAGCAGCCTCACAGGGGGCGGCAGTGAAGCTTTCTTT.

This clonotype turned up a few times. The chain recombines TRBV20-1 with TRBJ2-7; the D gene is possibly TRBD1 (5 bases). Per germline, CDR1 DFQATT and CDR2 SNEGSKA (reference sequence). Between the trimmed V and J ends, which lost 6 bases and 3 bases, there was a span of 12 bases. This CDR3 is 12 amino acids long. As DNA, the CDR3 is TGCAGTGCCGGCCGGCAGGGCTACGAGCAGTACTTC. It specifies CSAGRQGYEQYF.

The genes are TRBV2 and TRBJ1-5; 7 bases fit TRBD1. From germline, CDR1 is SNHLY and CDR2 FYNNEI. Trimming removed 4 bases from V and 5 bases from J; junction bases left unmatched: 11. This CDR3 contains 16 residues. The CDR3 coding sequence is TGTGCCAGCAGTGGAACCCGACAGGGAAGTCATCAGCCCCAGCATTTT. It translates to CASSGTRQGSHQPQHF.

This clonotype appeared a few times. This clone may be a read error of a much larger clone one base away. The CDR3 ends on some other residue instead of the conserved phenylalanine or tryptophan, so this is likely a read error. This chain's CDR3 is CSVEDSHEQFS. The CDR3 DNA follows: TGCAGCGTTGAAGATAGTCATGAGCAGTTCTCC. The chain is built from TRBV29-1 and TRBJ2-1, with no clear D. Trimming took off 0 bases at V and 8 bases at J, with 5 bases between the two ends. Germline V gene sequence: CDR1 SQVTM, CDR2 ANQGSEA. This CDR3 region has 11 residues.

Of note for this clonotype: A clone one base away is much larger, so this may be a read error. This chain uses TRBV7-3 with TRBJ2-2; D is unclear. The CDR3 runs 12 residues. From germline, CDR1 is SGHTA and CDR2 FQGTGA. Trimming left V 5 bases short and J 3 bases short, with 4 bases between. The CDR3 region is CASSLDTGELFF. The CDR3 DNA is TGTGCCAGCAGCCTAGACACCGGGGAGCTGTTTTTT.

This clonotype was observed at least ten times. The chain has TRBV4-1 and TRBJ2-1; perhaps TRBD2 as D (6 bases). CDR3 length: 15 amino acids. Trimming stripped 0 bases from V and 9 bases from J, with 15 bases between. Germline CDR1 MGHRA, CDR2 YSYEKL. The CDR3 bases are TGCGCCAGCAGCCAAGAGCTAGCGTTGGTCCCTGAGCAGTTCTTC. Translating gives CASSQELALVPEQFF.

This clonotype appeared a few times. The chain has TRBV9 and TRBJ2-1, with 8 bases matching TRBD2. Germline trimming cut 4 bases from V and 0 bases from J; bases unmatched to any gene: 6. This CDR3 spans 16 amino acids. Germline V CDR1 and CDR2: SGDLS, YYNGEE. The CDR3 DNA reads as TGTGCCAGCAGCCCTCGGGAGGGAAGCTCCTACAATGAGCAGTTCTTC. Translation: CASSPREGSSYNEQFF.

The genes are TRBV5-1 and TRBJ2-3, with D possibly TRBD2 on 6 matching bases. V was trimmed by 5 bases and J by 4 bases, leaving 11 bases between them. Germline V gene data show CDR1 as SGHRS and CDR2 as YFSETQ. This CDR3 contains 13 residues. In DNA form, the CDR3 reads TGCGCCAGCAGACAAGCGGGCTCAGATACGCAGTATTTT. Its protein product is CASRQAGSDTQYF.

This chain joins TRBV25-1 and TRBJ2-4; 7 bases map to TRBD2. V lost 4 bases to trimming and J lost 3 bases; unmatched junction nucleotides: 0. CDR3 length equals 13 residues. The germline V gene encodes CDR1 MGHDK and CDR2 SYGVNS. The DNA for the CDR3 is TGTGCCAGCAGTGGGGGGGGCAAAAACATTCAGTACTTC. Translation gives CASSGGGKNIQYF.

This clonotype has just a few counts. Just one base apart from a much larger clone, this may be a read error. The chain joins TRBV20-1 to TRBJ2-1; no definite D call. Trimming removed 0 bases from V and 9 bases from J, with 12 bases in between. Germline values: CDR1 DFQATT, CDR2 SNEGSKA (reference sequence). The CDR3 is 13 amino acids. This CDR3 reads CSARDSTFSEQFF. CDR3 nucleotides: TGCAGTGCTAGAGATAGCACTTTCAGTGAGCAGTTCTTC.

By frequency in the sample, this clonotype is medium-sized (0.01 to 0.1%). The chain employs TRBV29-1 and TRBJ2-7; 8 bases agree with TRBD2. The V and J ends lost 3 bases and 4 bases, in that order; junction bases with no gene match: 8. CDR1 and CDR2 from the germline V gene are SQVTM and ANQGSEA. The CDR3 contains 14 residues. DNA for the CDR3: TGCAGCGTTGAGTCCCGGGAGGGTAGGTACGAGCAGTACTTC. It specifies CSVESREGRYEQYF.

In its sample, this clonotype was seen a few times. This sequence joins TRBV7-9 and TRBJ2-1; 8 bases agree with TRBD2. Germline CDR1 SEHNR, CDR2 FQNEAQ (reference sequence). V shed 11 bases and J 8 bases; nucleotides not matched to a gene: 17. This CDR3 spans 15 amino acids. The CDR3 here is CAGRQVAGTEDEQFF. The CDR3 coding sequence is TGTGCCGGCCGTCAGGTAGCGGGAACGGAAGATGAGCAGTTCTTC.

On this clonotype itself: This sequence may be a read error, since a much larger clone differs from it by one base. Without the conserved terminal phenylalanine or tryptophan, this CDR3 likely stems from a read error. The chain carries TRBV6-5 and TRBJ2-1, with TRBD2 identical over 8 bases. V dropped 8 bases and J dropped 8; count of bases not matched to a gene: 14. The V gene's germline CDR1 is MNHEY and CDR2 SVGAGI. This CDR3 is 15 amino acids long. CDR3 coding DNA: TGTGCCAGCCGGGGGGGAGGGAGGGCCGTCTATGAGCAGTTCATC. Its translation is CASRGGGRAVYEQFI.

A single count supports this clonotype. J is TRBJ1-2 and V is TRBV2; D ambiguous. V dropped 4 bases and J dropped 2 bases, with 8 bases sitting between them. The CDR3 length is 13 residues. The germline gives CDR1 SNHLY, CDR2 FYNNEI. The CDR3 sequence is CASSVEQNYGYTF. The CDR3 nucleotides read TGTGCCAGCAGTGTAGAACAGAACTATGGCTACACCTTC.

This clonotype was detected many times. J is TRBJ2-7 and V is TRBV6-6; 8 bases line up with TRBD2. This CDR3 has 16 residues. The V and J ends lost 7 bases and 2 bases, in that order; junction bases with no gene match: 13. Germline V CDR1 and CDR2: MNHNY, SVGAGI (reference sequence). CDR3 in DNA: TGTGCCAGCACCCCGGGGAGCGGGGGCCGAGCCTACGAGCAGTACTTC. It yields the protein CASTPGSGGRAYEQYF.

This sequence joins TRBV6-5 and TRBJ2-7; 16 positions agree with TRBD2. The CDR3 consists of 18 residues. Germline V gene data show CDR1 as MNHEY and CDR2 as SVGAGI. V dropped 6 bases and J dropped 0; count of bases not matched to a gene: 8. CDR3 amino acids: CASRRGTSGRESSYEQYF. As DNA, the CDR3 is TGTGCCAGCAGACGCGGGACTAGCGGGAGGGAAAGCTCCTACGAGCAGTACTTC.

Many counts were recorded for this clonotype. This chain joins TRBV5-1 and TRBJ2-4, with D uncertain. V lost 0 bases and J 7 bases, leaving 11 bases between the germline ends. The length of the CDR3 is 14 residues. Germline loops: CDR1 SGHRS, CDR2 YFSETQ. Here the CDR3 reads CASSLGASENIQYF. Written as DNA, the CDR3 is TGCGCCAGCAGCTTGGGCGCCAGTGAGAACATTCAGTACTTC.

The chain links TRBV6-5 to TRBJ2-1; 7 nucleotides match TRBD1. Germline V CDR1 and CDR2: MNHEY, SVGAGI. The CDR3 covers 14 residues. The V segment lost 0 bases and the J segment 6 bases; nucleotides outside the gene matches: 2. CDR3 bases: TGTGCCAGCAGTTACTCGGCAGGGGGCAATGAGCAGTTCTTC. This codes for CASSYSAGGNEQFF.

Comment on this clonotype: A much larger clone is a single base away; this may be a read error. The chain has TRBV6-5 and TRBJ2-7, with D maybe TRBD1 (7 bases). This CDR3 comprises 13 residues. Germline lookup yields CDR1 MNHEY and CDR2 SVGAGI. V was trimmed by 8 bases and J by 3 bases, leaving 14 bases between them. The CDR3 reads CASGRQGGYEQYF. The CDR3 DNA reads TGTGCCAGCGGTCGACAGGGAGGCTACGAGCAGTACTTC.

This clonotype showed up many times. The chain couples TRBV10-3 to TRBJ1-1; TRBD1 is a possible D gene (6 bases). Trimming shortened V by 4 bases and J by 1 base, and 7 bases separated the two germline ends. The CDR3 runs 13 residues. Germline loops: CDR1 ENHRY, CDR2 SYGVKD. CDR3 DNA: TGTGCCATCAGTGGGGGACAGAACACTGAAGCTTTCTTT. It specifies CAISGGQNTEAFF.

This clonotype was counted between two and nine times. The chain carries TRBV28 and TRBJ2-1, with D possibly being TRBD2 (6 bases). Germline V lookup: CDR1 MDHEN, CDR2 SYDVKM. Trimming took 3 bases from V and 4 from J, leaving 13 bases between them. CDR3 length: 15 amino acids. Written as DNA, the CDR3 is TGTGCCAGCAGTTTTCGGGGAGGCCGATACAATGAGCAGTTCTTC. Translating gives CASSFRGGRYNEQFF.

CDR3 amino acids: CASSDPQQPQHF. CDR3 nucleotide sequence: TGTGCCAGCAGTGACCCGCAACAGCCCCAGCATTTT. The J gene is TRBJ1-5, the V gene TRBV6-1; D gene uncertain. Trimming removed 3 bases at V and 7 bases at J, with 7 bases between. CDR1 is MNHNS, CDR2 SASEGT, per germline. This CDR3 spans 12 amino acids.

This clonotype showed up just a few times. This sequence joins TRBV20-1 and TRBJ2-1; 10 nucleotides line up with TRBD2. This CDR3 has 15 residues. CDR1 is DFQATT, CDR2 SNEGSKA, per germline (reference sequence). The V segment lost 4 bases and the J segment 2 bases; nucleotides outside the gene matches: 5. DNA of the CDR3: TGCAGTGCTACGAGCGGGAGGGCCCCCTACAATGAGCAGTTCTTC. It translates to CSATSGRAPYNEQFF.

This clonotype was detected ten times or more. The chain's CDR3 is CASSGELGEAPYEQYF. In DNA, the CDR3 is TGTGCCAGCAGTGGTGAATTGGGGGAAGCACCCTACGAGCAGTACTTC. J is TRBJ2-7 and V is TRBV25-1; D might be TRBD1 or TRBD2, each matching 5 bases. V was clipped by 4 bases and J by 2 bases, with 18 bases between them. The CDR3 is 16 residues long. CDR1 is MGHDK and CDR2 is SYGVNS in the germline V gene.